The clone carrying this T cell receptor beta chain showed up many times. Trimming shortened V by 2 bases and J by 6 bases, and 8 bases separated the two germline ends. The CDR3 consists of 14 residues. Germline CDR1 is MNHEY and CDR2 is SMNVEV (reference sequence). To make TCR beta libraries, researchers used iRepertoire HTBI primers and Arm-PCR of CDR3 regions. MiXCR, run by TCRdb on the multiplex PCR reads, gives a single entry per CDR3 protein. Seen here are more than 300,000 distinct CDR3 sequences, 15% to 19% observed once, and the top ten hold approximately 22%. Noted time point: newly diagnosed GD, antithyroid drugs for less than 3 months. Making the TCR library involved RNA that had been extracted from PBMCs. This sample is part of a study of regulatory T cells in long-lasting Graves disease.

This specimen was peripheral blood mononuclear cells (PBMCs), taken at new diagnosis, from a patient treated with antithyroid drugs. The clonotype comes from a female donor with Graves disease. The V gene is TRBV27, the J gene TRBJ1-6, with D unclear. The CDR3 DNA reads as TGTGCCAGCAGTTTAGAACAAGCTAATTCACCCCTCCACTTT. It specifies CASSLEQANSPLHF.